The sequence of this TCR beta chain was determined in a study of shared clonotypes between healthy human individuals. General study results and limits: Clonotype sharing among donors likely depends on sequencing depth.

As to this clone: The antigen is undetermined.

Repertoires were generated with immunoSEQ multiplex PCR, while TCRdb's copy carries only in-frame clones and drops some. Of around 2,000,000 clones listed, around 96% were seen once; the top ten hold 1.1%. The V gene's germline CDR1 is MNHEY and CDR2 SVGAGI. CDR3 length: 15 residues. The trim removed 2 bases at V and 2 bases at J, leaving 3 bases unmatched. Terminally differentiated effector memory CD45RA+ cells were excluded from the naive CD8 cells, which were CD45RO-negative and positively selected for CCR7. The receptor comes from a man between 18 and 29 years old in good health. This chain joins TRBV6-5 and TRBJ2-3; 8 bases match TRBD1. The sequencing input was naive CD8+ T cells sorted from blood. Written as DNA, the CDR3 is TGTGCCAGCAGTTACGGGACAGGAGTCACAGATACGCAGTATTTT. Translation: CASSYGTGVTDTQYF.